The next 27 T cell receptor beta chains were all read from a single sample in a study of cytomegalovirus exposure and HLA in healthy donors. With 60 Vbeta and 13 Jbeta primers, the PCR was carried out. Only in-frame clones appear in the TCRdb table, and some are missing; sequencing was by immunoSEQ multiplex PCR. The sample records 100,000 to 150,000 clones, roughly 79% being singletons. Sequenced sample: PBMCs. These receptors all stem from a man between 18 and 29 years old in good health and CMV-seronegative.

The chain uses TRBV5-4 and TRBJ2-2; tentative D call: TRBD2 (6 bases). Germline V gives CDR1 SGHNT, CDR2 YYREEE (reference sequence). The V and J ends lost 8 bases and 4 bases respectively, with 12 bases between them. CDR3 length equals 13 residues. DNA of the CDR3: TGTGCCAGGGGGCGGGGTCTCACCGGGGAGCTGTTTTTT. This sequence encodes CARGRGLTGELFF.

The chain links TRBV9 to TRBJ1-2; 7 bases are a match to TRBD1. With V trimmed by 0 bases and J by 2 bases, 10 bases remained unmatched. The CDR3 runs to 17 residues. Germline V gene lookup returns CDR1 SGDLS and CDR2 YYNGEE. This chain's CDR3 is CASSVGLAWGQNYGYTF. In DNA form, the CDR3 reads TGTGCCAGCAGCGTAGGATTGGCGTGGGGACAGAACTATGGCTACACCTTC.

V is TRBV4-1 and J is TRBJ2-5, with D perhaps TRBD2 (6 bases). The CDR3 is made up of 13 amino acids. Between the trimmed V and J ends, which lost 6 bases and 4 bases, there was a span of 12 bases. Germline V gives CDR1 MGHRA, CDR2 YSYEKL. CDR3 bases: TGCGCCAGCAGTCAGGAGGGGAGAGAGACCCAGTACTTC. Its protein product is CASSQEGRETQYF.

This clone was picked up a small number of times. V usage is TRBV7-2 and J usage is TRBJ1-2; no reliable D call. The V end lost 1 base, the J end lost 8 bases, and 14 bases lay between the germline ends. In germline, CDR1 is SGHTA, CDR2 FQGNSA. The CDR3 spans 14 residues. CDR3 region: CASSLGRTIEGYTF. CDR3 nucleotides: TGTGCCAGCAGCTTAGGGAGGACTATCGAGGGCTACACCTTC.

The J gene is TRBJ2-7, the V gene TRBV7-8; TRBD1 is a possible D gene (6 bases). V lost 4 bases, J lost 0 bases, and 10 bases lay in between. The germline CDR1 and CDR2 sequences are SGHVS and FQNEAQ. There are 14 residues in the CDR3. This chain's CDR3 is CASSYRAISYEQYF. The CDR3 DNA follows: TGTGCCAGCAGCTACAGGGCTATCTCCTACGAGCAGTACTTC.

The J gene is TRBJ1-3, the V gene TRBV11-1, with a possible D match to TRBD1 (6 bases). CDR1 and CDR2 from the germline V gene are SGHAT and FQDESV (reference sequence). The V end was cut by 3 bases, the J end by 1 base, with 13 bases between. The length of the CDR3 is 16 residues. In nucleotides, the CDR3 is TGTGCCAGCAGCTTTACGGCAGGGGTATCTGGAAACACCATATATTTT. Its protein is CASSFTAGVSGNTIYF.

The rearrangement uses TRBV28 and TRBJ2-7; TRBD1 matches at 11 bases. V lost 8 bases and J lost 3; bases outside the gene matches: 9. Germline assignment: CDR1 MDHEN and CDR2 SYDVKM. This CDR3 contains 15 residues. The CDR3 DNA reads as TGTGCCAGCCATACCCCGGGACAGGGGGACTACGAGCAGTACTTC. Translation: CASHTPGQGDYEQYF. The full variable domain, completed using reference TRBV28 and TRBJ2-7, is DVKVTQSSRYLVKRTGEKVFLECVQDMDHENMFWYRQDPGLGLRLIYFSYDVKMKEKGDIPEGYSVSREKKERFSLILESASTNQTSMYLCASHTPGQGDYEQYFGPGTRLTVT.

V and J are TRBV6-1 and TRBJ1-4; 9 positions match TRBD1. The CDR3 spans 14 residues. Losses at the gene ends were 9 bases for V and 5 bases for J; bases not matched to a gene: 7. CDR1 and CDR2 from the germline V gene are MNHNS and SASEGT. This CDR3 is CASVTGGGNEKLFF. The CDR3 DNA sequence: TGTGCCAGTGTAACAGGGGGCGGAAATGAAAAACTGTTTTTT.

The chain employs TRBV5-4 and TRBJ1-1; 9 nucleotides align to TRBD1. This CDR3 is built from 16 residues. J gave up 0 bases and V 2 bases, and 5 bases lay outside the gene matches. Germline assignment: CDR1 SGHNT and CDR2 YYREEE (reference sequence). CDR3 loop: CASSFNRGLMNTEAFF. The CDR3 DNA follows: TGTGCCAGCAGCTTCAACAGGGGGCTCATGAACACTGAAGCTTTCTTT. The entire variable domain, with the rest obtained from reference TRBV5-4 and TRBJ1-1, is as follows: ETGVTQSPTHLIKTRGQQVTLRCSSQSGHNTVSWYQQALGQGPQFIFQYYREEENGRGNFPPRFSGLQFPNYSSELNVNALELDDSALYLCASSFNRGLMNTEAFFGQGTRLTVV.

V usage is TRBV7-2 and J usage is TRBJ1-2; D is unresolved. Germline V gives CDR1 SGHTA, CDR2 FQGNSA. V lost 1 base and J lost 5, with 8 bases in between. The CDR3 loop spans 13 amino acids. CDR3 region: CASSLEQNYGYTF. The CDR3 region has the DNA TGTGCCAGCAGCTTAGAACAGAATTATGGCTACACCTTC.

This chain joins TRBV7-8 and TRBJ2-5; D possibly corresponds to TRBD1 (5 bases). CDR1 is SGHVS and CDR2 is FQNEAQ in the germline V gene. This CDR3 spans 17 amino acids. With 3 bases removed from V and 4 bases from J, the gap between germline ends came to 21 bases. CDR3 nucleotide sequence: TGTGCCAGCAGCTTCTTCTTACTTCAGGGAAGTGGAGAGACCCAGTACTTC. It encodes CASSFFLLQGSGETQYF.

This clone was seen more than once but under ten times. The CDR3 reads CASSNLQGDTEAFF. The CDR3 region has the DNA TGTGCCAGCAGTAACCTACAGGGGGACACTGAAGCTTTCTTT. The V call is TRBV2, the J call TRBJ1-1; 8 bases line up with TRBD1. V lost 5 bases, J lost 3 bases, and 5 bases stayed unmatched. The germline gives CDR1 SNHLY, CDR2 FYNNEI. The CDR3 is 14 residues long.

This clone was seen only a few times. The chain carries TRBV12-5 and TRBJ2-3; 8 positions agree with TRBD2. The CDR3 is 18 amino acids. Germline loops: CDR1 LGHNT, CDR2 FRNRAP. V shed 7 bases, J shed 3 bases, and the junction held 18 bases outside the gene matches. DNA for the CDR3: TGTGCTAGTGCCCTAAGGGTGGCGGGGGGCCAGGGAACAGATACGCAGTATTTT. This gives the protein CASALRVAGGQGTDTQYF. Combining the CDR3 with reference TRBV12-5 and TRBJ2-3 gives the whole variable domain DARVTQTPRHKVTEMGQEVTMRCQPILGHNTVFWYRQTMMQGLELLAYFRNRAPLDDSGMPKDRFSAEMPDATLATLKIQPSEPRDSAVYFCASALRVAGGQGTDTQYFGPGTRLTVL.

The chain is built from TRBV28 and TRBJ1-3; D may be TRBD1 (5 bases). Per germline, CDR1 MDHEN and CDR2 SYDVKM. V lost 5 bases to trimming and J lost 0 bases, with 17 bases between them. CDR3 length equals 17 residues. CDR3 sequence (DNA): TGTGCCAGCAGTCCCCAACCAGCAGGGCACTCTGGAAACACCATATATTTT. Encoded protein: CASSPQPAGHSGNTIYF.

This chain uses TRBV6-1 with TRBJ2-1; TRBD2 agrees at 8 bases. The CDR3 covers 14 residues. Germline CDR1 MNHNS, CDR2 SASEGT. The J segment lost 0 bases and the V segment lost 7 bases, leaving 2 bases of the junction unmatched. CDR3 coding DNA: TGTGCCAGCACCAGCGGGGGCTCCTACAATGAGCAGTTCTTC. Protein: CASTSGGSYNEQFF.

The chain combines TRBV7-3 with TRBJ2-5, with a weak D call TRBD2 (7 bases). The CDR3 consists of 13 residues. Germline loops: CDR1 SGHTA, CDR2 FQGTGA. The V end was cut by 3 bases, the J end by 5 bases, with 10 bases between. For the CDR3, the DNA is TGTGCCAGCAGCTTCAAGGGGGGGGAGACCCAGTACTTC. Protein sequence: CASSFKGGETQYF.

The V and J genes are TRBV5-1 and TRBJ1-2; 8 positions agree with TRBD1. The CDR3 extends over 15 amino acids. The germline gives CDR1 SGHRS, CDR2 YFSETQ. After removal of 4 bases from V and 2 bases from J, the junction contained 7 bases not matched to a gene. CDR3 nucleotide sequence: TGCGCCAGCAGCCAATTGGACAGGGTAAACTATGGCTACACCTTC. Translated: CASSQLDRVNYGYTF.

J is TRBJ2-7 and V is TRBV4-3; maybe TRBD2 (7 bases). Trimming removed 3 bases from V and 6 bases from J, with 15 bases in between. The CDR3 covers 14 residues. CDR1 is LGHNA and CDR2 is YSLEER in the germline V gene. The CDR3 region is CASSHQGRVGEQYF. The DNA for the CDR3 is TGCGCCAGCAGCCACCAGGGGAGGGTCGGCGAGCAGTACTTC.

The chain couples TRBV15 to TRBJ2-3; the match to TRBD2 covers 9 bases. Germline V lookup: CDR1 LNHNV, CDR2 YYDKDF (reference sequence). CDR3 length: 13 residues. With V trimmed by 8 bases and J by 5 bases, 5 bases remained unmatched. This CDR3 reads CATVRGGRDTQYF. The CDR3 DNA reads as TGTGCCACCGTGCGGGGGGGCCGAGATACGCAGTATTTT. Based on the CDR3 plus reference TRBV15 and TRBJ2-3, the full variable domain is DAMVIQNPRYQVTQFGKPVTLSCSQTLNHNVMYWYQQKSSQAPKLLFHYYDKDFNNEADTPDNFQSRRPNTSFCFLDIRSPGLGDTAMYLCATVRGGRDTQYFGPGTRLTVL.

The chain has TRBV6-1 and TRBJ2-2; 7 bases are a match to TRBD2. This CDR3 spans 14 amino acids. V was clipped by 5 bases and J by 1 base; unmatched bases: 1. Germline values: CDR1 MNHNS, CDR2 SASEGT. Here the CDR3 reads CASSPSGNTGELFF. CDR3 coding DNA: TGTGCCAGCAGTCCTAGCGGGAACACCGGGGAGCTGTTTTTT.

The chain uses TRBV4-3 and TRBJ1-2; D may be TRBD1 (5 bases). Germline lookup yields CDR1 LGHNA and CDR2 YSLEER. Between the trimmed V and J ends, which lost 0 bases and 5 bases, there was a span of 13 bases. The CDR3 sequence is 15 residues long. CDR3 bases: TGCGCCAGCAGCCAAGATCTCCCGACAGCGTATGGCTACACCTTC. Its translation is CASSQDLPTAYGYTF.

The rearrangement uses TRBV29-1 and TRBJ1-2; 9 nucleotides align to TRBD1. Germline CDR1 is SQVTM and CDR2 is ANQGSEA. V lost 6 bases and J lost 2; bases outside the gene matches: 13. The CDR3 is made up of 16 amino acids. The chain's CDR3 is CSVGDRVGPRNYGYTF. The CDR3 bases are TGCAGCGTGGGGGACAGGGTAGGGCCCCGAAACTATGGCTACACCTTC. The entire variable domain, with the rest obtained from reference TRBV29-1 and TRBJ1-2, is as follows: SAVISQKPSRDICQRGTSLTIQCQVDSQVTMMFWYRQQPGQSLTLIATANQGSEATYESGFVIDKFPISRPNLTFSTLTVSNMSPEDSSIYLCSVGDRVGPRNYGYTFGSGTRLTVV.

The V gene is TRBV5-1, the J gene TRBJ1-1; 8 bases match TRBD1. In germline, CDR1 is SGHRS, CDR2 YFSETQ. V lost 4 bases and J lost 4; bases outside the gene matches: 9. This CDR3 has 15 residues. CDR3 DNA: TGCGCCAGCAGCCGCCCGGACAGGGACTTCACTGAAGCTTTCTTT. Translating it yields CASSRPDRDFTEAFF.

CDR3 sequence: CASSLALSAAYEQYF. The CDR3 region has the DNA TGTGCCAGCAGCCTCGCCTTATCTGCGGCCTACGAGCAGTACTTC. V gene TRBV9 combines with J gene TRBJ2-7, with unresolved D. CDR3 length: 15 residues. CDR1 SGDLS and CDR2 YYNGEE come from the germline V gene. Trimming left V 4 bases short and J 2 bases short, with 16 bases between.

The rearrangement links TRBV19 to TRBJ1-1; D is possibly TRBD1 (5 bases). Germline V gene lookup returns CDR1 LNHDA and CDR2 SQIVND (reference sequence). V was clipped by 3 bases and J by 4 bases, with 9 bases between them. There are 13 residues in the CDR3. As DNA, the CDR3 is TGTGCCAGTAGTATTAGGCAGGGCACTGAAGCTTTCTTT. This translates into CASSIRQGTEAFF.

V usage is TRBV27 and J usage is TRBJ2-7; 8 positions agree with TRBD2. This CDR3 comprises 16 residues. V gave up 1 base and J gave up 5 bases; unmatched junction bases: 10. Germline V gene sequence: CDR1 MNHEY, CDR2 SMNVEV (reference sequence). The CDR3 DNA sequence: TGTGCCAGCAGTTTATACCTCGGGAGGGTAAGGAACGAGCAGTACTTC. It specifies CASSLYLGRVRNEQYF.

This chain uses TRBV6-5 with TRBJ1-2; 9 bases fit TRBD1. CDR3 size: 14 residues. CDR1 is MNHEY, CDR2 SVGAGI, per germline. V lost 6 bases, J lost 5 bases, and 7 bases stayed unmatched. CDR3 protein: CASSQQGALYGYTF. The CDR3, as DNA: TGTGCCAGCAGCCAACAGGGGGCGTTATATGGCTACACCTTC.